This T cell receptor beta chain was identified during a study of long-term antiretroviral therapy in people with HIV. Study conclusions and caveats: An increase in diversity followed ART, yet levels stayed below transplant donor controls.

It was version v3.0 of the immunoSEQ assay that was run at survey level. Per-sample sequencing targets were about 40,000-55,000 T-cell genomes. Profiling relied on immunoSEQ multiplex PCR, and the TCRdb table lists in-frame clones only, not all of them. The sample includes 30,000 to 40,000 clones, roughly 88% of them seen just once. The samples comprised about 0.85-11 million cryopreserved PBMC ahead of DNA extraction. Deletions cut 6 bases from V and 8 bases from J, with 11 bases between. The germline V gene encodes CDR1 DFQATT and CDR2 SNEGSKA (reference sequence). This CDR3 is built from 11 residues. With regard to this clone: The antigen is unknown.

This receptor was identified in a man aged 18 to 35 with HIV. Sample: unsorted PBMCs, taken 2.2 years after starting antiretroviral therapy. The genes are TRBV20-1 and TRBJ2-1; D is uncertain. The CDR3 bases are TGCAGTGCACACCGTCTCCATGAGCAGTTCTTC. This encodes CSAHRLHEQFF.